Listed here is a single TCR beta chain. TCRdb keeps only in-frame clones here, not all; method: immunoSEQ multiplex PCR. Here the sample spans about 310,000 clones, about 90% being singletons. These data originate in a study of blood T cell repertoires in COVID-19. Overall study: In each case, the material was cDNA or gDNA derived from T cells, B-cell-depleted T cells, or PBMCs.

Followed over time, Seattle patients had been enrolled while infection was active. Germline CDR1 GTSNPN, CDR2 SVGIG (reference sequence). The V and J ends lost 8 bases and 7 bases respectively, with 11 bases between them. The CDR3 length is 10 residues. Specimen: peripheral blood. The V call is TRBV30, the J call TRBJ1-2; unclear D gene. This TCR derives from a woman in her thirties or forties with COVID-19, enrolled during active disease. The CDR3 protein is CAIERAGYTF. Here the CDR3 DNA reads TGTGCCATCGAGAGGGCTGGCTACACCTTC.